This paragraph reports one T cell receptor beta chain. Its antigen is undetermined. The source of the sample is a study of T cell responses to AZD1222 COVID-19 vaccine. General study results and limits: At baseline, seropositivity was found in only six or seven AZD1222 recipients.

Method: immunoSEQ multiplex PCR; TCRdb's copy keeps in-frame clones and lacks some. The profile shows roughly 120,000 clones, roughly 90% of them singletons. This CDR3 is 15 amino acids long. V gave up 4 bases and J gave up 8 bases, with 21 bases separating them. The germline gives CDR1 SGHRS, CDR2 YFSETQ. This receptor was identified in an adult in good health. This sequence joins TRBV5-1 and TRBJ1-2; possibly TRBD1 for D (5 bases). Sequences were derived from peripheral blood, sampled on day 0 of AZD1222 vaccination. The CDR3 loop reads CASSITGSEVAGYTF. The CDR3 nucleotides read TGCGCCAGCAGCATAACAGGAAGCGAGGTGGCGGGCTACACCTTC.